This T cell receptor (beta chain) originates from a study of T cell responses to AZD1222 COVID-19 vaccine. Overall study findings and caveats: Elevations in Spike-specific TCR breadth and depth followed administration of two AZD1222 doses.

Remarks on this clone: Antigen specificity is unknown.

TCRdb keeps only in-frame clones here, not all; method: immunoSEQ multiplex PCR. Here the sample spans 70,000 to 90,000 clones, roughly 90% being singletons. This receptor was identified in an adult in good health. Sequencing was performed on peripheral blood, taken on day 0 of AZD1222 vaccination.

Written as DNA, the CDR3 is TGCGCCAGCAGCCAGGGACTAGCGGGGCCCTACGAGCAGTACTTC. Protein product: CASSQGLAGPYEQYF. The V gene is TRBV5-1, the J gene TRBJ2-7; the match to TRBD2 covers 13 bases. The CDR3 loop spans 15 amino acids. Germline loops: CDR1 SGHRS, CDR2 YFSETQ. The ends lost 4 bases at V and 2 bases at J; junction bases unmatched: 3.